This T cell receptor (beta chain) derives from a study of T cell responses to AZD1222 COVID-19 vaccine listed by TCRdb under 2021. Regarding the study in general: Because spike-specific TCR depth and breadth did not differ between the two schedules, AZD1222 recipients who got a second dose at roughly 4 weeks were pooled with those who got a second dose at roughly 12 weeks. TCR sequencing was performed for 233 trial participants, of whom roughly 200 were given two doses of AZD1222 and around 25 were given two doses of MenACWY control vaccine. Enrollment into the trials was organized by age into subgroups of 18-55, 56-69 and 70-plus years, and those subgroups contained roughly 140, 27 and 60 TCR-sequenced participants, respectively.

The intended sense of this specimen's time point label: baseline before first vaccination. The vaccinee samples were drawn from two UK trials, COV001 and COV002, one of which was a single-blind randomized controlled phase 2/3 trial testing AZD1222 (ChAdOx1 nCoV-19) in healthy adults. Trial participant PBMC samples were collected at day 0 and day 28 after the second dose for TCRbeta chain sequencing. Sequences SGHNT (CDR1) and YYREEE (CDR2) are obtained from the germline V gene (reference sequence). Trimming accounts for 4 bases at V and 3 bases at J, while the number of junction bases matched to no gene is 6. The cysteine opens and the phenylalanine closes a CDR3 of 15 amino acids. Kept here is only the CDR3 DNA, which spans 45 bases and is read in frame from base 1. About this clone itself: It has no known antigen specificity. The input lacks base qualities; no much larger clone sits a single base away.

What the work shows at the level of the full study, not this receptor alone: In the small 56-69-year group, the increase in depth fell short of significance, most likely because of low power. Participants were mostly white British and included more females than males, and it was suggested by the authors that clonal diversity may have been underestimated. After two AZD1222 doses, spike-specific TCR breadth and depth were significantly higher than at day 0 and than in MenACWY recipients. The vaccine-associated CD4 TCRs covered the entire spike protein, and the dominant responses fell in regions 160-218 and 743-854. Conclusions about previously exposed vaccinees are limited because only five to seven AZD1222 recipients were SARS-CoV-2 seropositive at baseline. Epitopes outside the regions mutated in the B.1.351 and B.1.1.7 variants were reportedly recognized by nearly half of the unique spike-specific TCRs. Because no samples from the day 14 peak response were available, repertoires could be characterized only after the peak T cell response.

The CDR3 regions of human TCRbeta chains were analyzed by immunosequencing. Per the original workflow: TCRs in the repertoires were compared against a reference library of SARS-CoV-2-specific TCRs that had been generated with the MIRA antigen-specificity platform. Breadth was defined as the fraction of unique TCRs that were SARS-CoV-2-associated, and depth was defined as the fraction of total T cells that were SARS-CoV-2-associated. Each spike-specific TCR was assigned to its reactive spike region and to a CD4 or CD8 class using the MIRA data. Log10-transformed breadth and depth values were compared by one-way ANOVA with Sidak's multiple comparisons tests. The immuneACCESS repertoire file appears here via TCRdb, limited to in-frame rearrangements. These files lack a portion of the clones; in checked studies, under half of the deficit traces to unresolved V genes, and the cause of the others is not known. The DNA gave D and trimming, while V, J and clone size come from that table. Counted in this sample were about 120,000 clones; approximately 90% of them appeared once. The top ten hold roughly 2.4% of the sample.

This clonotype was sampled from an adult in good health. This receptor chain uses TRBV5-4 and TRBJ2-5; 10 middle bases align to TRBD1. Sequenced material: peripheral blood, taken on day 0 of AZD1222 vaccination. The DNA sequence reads TGTGCCAGCAGCCCTGACAGGGGGCGCGAAGAGACCCAGTACTTC. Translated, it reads CASSPDRGREETQYF.